This T cell receptor (beta chain) was documented in a study of blood T cell repertoires in COVID-19. The germline V gene encodes CDR1 SGHNT and CDR2 YYREEE (reference sequence). The V end lost 4 bases, the J end lost 1 base, and 14 bases lay between the germline ends. The CDR3 contains 15 residues. In the authors' workflow: Counts of nucleated cells, estimated from reference gene primer amplification, were obtained. The data were produced by immunoSEQ multiplex PCR, yet TCRdb's version contains in-frame clones alone and is incomplete. The D gene and trimming were derived from the DNA, and the V and J assignments and clone size from that table. This table has some 130,000 clones, 75% to 90% appearing once.

The V and J genes are TRBV5-4 and TRBJ1-2; tentative D call: TRBD1 (6 bases). Sequenced: peripheral blood. This receptor was identified in a man aged 55 to 70 with COVID-19, enrolled during active disease. CDR3 loop: CASSREGGNNYGYTF. The CDR3 nucleotides read TGTGCCAGCAGCCGTGAAGGGGGTAATAACTATGGCTACACCTTC.